This T cell receptor beta chain was sequenced during a study of human T cells and chemical hapten exposure (dated by TCRdb to the early 2020s). Turning to the overall study: For sensitization, 2% DPC in acetone was applied to a roughly 2 cm by roughly 2 cm area of upper inner arm skin. Patients additionally received weekly therapeutic DPC doses to the scalp throughout the approximately 25-week study period. Patch testing was done on the upper back using Finn chambers containing 0.01% DPC, and results were scored after 6 days according to International Contact Dermatitis Research Group standards. Alopecia areata with under or over 50% scalp involvement, alopecia totalis and alopecia universalis were represented in the patient cohort, which was mostly female. The libraries were sequenced as a pool, and the TCR yield per sample differed mostly because of small variations in library volumes within the pool. Peripheral blood TCR repertoire changes were tracked in vivo in alopecia patients during primary and secondary sensitization to the hapten diphenylcyclopropenone (DPC). Blood was sampled from patients pre-sensitization (week 0) and at 2, 6 and about 24 weeks after DPC sensitization. Under 30 alopecia patients gave blood for TCR sequencing at one to four time points (pre-sensitization, 2, 6 and 24 weeks). Study-wide findings and limitations: Repeated subsampling changed both the strength of the expansion versus patch-test correlation and the threshold at which the correlation became significant. Expanded TCRs formed significantly more large CDR3 similarity clusters than pre-sensitization or healthy control sets, consistent with antigen-driven responses. Alopecia, a presumed autoimmune disease, was present in all patients, so the immune response of the patients might differ from that of healthy individuals. DPC sensitization did not change the number of TCRs with a frequency above 1 in 1000, and there was no evidence of changes in global repertoire structure. Patch test score was positively correlated with the number of PT1 expanded TCRs, with significance at thresholds 8, 16 and 32 but not at 4.

Ten or more counts support this clonotype. What this receptor recognizes is not known. Qualities for individual bases were not recorded, and no much larger clone is one base off. The library was prepared using RACE. The sequencer listed for this sample is NextSeq 500. During library preparation, unique molecular identifiers were attached to individual cDNA molecules so that TCRs could be counted quantitatively and reproducibly. Both TCR alpha and TCR beta chains were sequenced from each blood RNA sample. The paper's processing steps were these. The median number of TCRs per sample was some 100,000, ranging from 23,224 to 690,600. The Decombinator software suite was used to annotate V, J and CDR3 in the TCR reads. For the PS versus PT1 abundance plots, all samples were subsampled to the same number of TCRs (28,000). TCRs were defined as expanded if absent before sensitization and observed at least eight times at the 2-week time point. In-frame beta chains were kept once TCRdb had trimmed the public reads at Q25 with fastp and called clones with MiXCR. Rows are combined by CDR3 protein, so each entry shows the most common genes and DNA. The V and J calls and clone size come from TCRdb's table, not from the authors' own analysis. Counted in this sample were around 300,000 distinct CDR3 sequences; around 7% of them appeared once. The leading ten clones occupy less than 1.5% of the sample.

The sample's time point label, decoded: pre-sensitization, week 0. The treatment or condition tag for this specimen amounts to: therapeutic diphenylcyclopropenone sensitization with weekly scalp DPC. At every patch-test visit, the blood draw took place before the patch test was put on. Eligible patients were aged 18 to 70, diagnosed with alopecia, deemed suitable for DPC therapy, and excluded if pregnant. Total RNA was isolated from unfractionated whole blood collected in Tempus Blood RNA tubes. From a lookup of the germline V gene, CDR1 and CDR2 are MNHNS and SASEGT. From cysteine to phenylalanine, the CDR3 is 12 amino acids long. Only the CDR3 DNA stays, 36 bases, in frame from base 1. V is pared back by 2 bases and J by 5 bases, with 3 bases lying between the germline termini.

The material sequenced was whole blood, taken in connection with sensitization to the hapten diphenylcyclopropenone (DPC). The chain joins TRBV6-1 to TRBJ2-2; the D gene assignment is ambiguous. This TCR derives from a man between 18 and 35 years old with alopecia areata. Some clones in this sample may be carry-over from other donors' samples. The CDR3 reads CASSERTGELFF. At the DNA level, the sequence is TGTGCCAGCAGTGAACGGACCGGGGAGCTGTTTTTT.